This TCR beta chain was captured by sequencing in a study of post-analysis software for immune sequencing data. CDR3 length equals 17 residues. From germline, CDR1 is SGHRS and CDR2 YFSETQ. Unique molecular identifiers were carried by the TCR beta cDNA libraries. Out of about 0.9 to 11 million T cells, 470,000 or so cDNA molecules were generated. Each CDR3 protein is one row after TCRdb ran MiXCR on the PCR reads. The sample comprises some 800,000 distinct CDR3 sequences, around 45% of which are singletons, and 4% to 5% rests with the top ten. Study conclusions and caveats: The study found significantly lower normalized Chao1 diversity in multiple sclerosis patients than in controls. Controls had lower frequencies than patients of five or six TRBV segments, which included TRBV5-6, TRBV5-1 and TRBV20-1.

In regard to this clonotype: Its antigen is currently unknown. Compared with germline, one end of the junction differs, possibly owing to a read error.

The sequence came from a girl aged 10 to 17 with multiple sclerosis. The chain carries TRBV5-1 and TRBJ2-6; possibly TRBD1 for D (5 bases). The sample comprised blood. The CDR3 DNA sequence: TGCGCCAGCACTCTATCAAGGCTGGTTTCTGGGGCCAACGTCCTGAATTTC. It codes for CASTLSRLVSGANVLNF.